The rows below give T cell receptor beta chains drawn from one sample of a study of response to subunit inactivated influenza vaccine. TCRdb re-called the RT-PCR reads with MiXCR, one entry per CDR3 protein. The table lists just over 300,000 distinct CDR3 sequences, about 20% of them singletons. Material: PBMCs from blood, obtained approximately 22 months after vaccination. These receptors originate from a man between 50 and 70 years old who received an inactivated influenza vaccine. CDR3s include the opening cysteine and the closing phenylalanine or tryptophan. The D gene is left open where the match is weak. A row's size may be missing; if present it is once, few, many or a size class.

TRBJ1-3 | . | . | TRBV12-3/TRBV12-4 | CASSIYKGNTIYF | TGTGCCAGCAGTATTTACAAGGGAAACACCATATATTTT
TRBJ2-7 | . | . | TRBV20-1 | CSARASGERSYEQYF | TGCAGTGCTAGAGCGTCGGGGGAGCGGTCCTACGAGCAGTACTTC
TRBJ1-1 | many | . | TRBV5-4 | CASSWGRNTEAFF | TGTGCCAGCAGTTGGGGCCGTAACACTGAAGCTTTCTTT
TRBJ2-1 | many | TRBD2 | TRBV20-1 | CSASYDPSGRVKDNEQFF | TGCAGTGCTAGTTATGATCCTAGCGGGAGGGTTAAGGACAATGAGCAGTTCTTC
TRBJ1-6 | few | . | TRBV5-1 | CASSYSVDSPLHF | TGCGCCAGCAGCTACTCGGTCGATTCACCCCTCCACTTT
TRBJ1-4 | many | . | TRBV5-1 | CASSIGGDLHEKLFF | TGCGCCAGCAGCATTGGAGGGGACCTCCATGAAAAACTGTTTTTT
TRBJ1-6 | many | . | TRBV4-2 | CASSQDGGRDSPLHF | TGTGCCAGCAGCCAAGACGGGGGCCGGGATTCACCCCTCCACTTT
TRBJ1-2 | . | . | TRBV7-8 | CASSLALEGRGGYTF | TGTGCCAGCAGCTTAGCGCTAGAGGGTCGGGGGGGCTACACCTTC
TRBJ2-3 | . | TRBD1 | TRBV14 | CASSLLTGTATDTQYF | TGTGCCAGCAGCCTATTAACCGGGACAGCCACAGATACGCAGTATTTT
TRBJ2-1 | . | . | TRBV5-5 | CASSFTIIGSYNEQFF | TGTGCCAGCAGCTTCACTATCATCGGCTCCTACAATGAGCAGTTCTTC
TRBJ2-7 | . | . | TRBV6-2/TRBV6-3 | CASSYSTTRSPTYEQYF | TGTGCCAGCAGTTACTCGACGACAAGGTCCCCAACCTACGAGCAGTACTTC
TRBJ1-5 | . | . | TRBV4-3 | CASSQDVGVYNQPQHF | TGCGCCAGCAGCCAAGACGTCGGGGTCTACAATCAGCCCCAGCATTTT
TRBJ1-3 | few | . | TRBV10-3 | CAISESSSGPGNTIYF | TGTGCCATCAGTGAGTCGTCTTCGGGGCCTGGAAACACCATATATTTT
TRBJ2-4 | few | . | TRBV7-2 | CASSSQTSTKNIQYF | TGTGCCAGCAGCTCTCAGACTAGTACCAAAAACATTCAGTACTTC
TRBJ1-5 | . | . | TRBV12-3/TRBV12-4 | CASTVLDGQPQHF | TGTGCCAGCACCGTCCTGGACGGTCAGCCCCAGCATTTT
TRBJ2-5 | few | . | TRBV11-3 | CASSLKWERQETQYF | TGTGCCAGCAGCCTCAAGTGGGAGCGCCAAGAGACCCAGTACTTC
TRBJ1-1 | . | TRBD1 | TRBV29-1 | CSVRSRGGAGVNTEAFF | TGCAGCGTTCGATCCAGAGGGGGCGCAGGGGTGAACACTGAAGCTTTCTTT
TRBJ1-1 | . | . | TRBV12-3/TRBV12-4 | CASSPHRINTEAFF | TGTGCCAGCAGCCCCCACAGGATCAACACTGAAGCTTTCTTT